This entry concerns a single T cell receptor beta chain. V gave up 4 bases and J gave up 8 bases; unmatched junction bases: 4. The CDR3 is 14 residues long. Per germline, CDR1 SGHTA and CDR2 FQGTGA. This record belongs to a study of technical replicates of blood from a handful of donors. Method: immunoSEQ multiplex PCR; TCRdb's copy keeps in-frame clones and lacks some. Altogether roughly 80,000 clones are present, 96% being singletons, with the ten largest covering around 0.2%. Sequenced: T cells isolated from PBMCs. The clonotype was recovered from a human donor in good health. The chain employs TRBV7-3 and TRBJ2-1, with 11 positions matching TRBD2. The CDR3 sequence: CASSSTSGVDEQFF. The CDR3, as DNA: TGTGCCAGCAGCTCGACTAGCGGGGTGGATGAGCAGTTCTTC. The full variable domain, with the rest looked up from reference TRBV7-3 and TRBJ2-1, is GAGVSQTPSNKVTEKGKYVELRCDPISGHTALYWYRQSLGQGPEFLIYFQGTGAADDSGLPNDRFFAVRPEGSVSTLKIQRTERGDSAVYLCASSSTSGVDEQFFGPGTRLTVL.